The next 20 T cell receptor beta chains were all read from a single sample in a study of T cells in Graves' hyperthyroidism and ophthalmopathy. RNA transcripts provided the source from which TCR beta CDR3 regions were amplified. The HTBI set primed first-round TCR CDR3 RT-PCR. Each CDR3 protein is one row after TCRdb ran MiXCR on the multiplex PCR reads. The data contain 550,000 to 600,000 distinct CDR3 sequences, 16% of them singletons. Sequenced sample: blood. Receptor source: a woman between 18 and 30 years old with Graves' hyperthyroidism.

Points on this clonotype: Being one base from a much bigger clone, this may be a read error. The V and J genes are TRBV7-9 and TRBJ2-2; maybe TRBD1 (7 bases). The CDR3 runs 14 residues. V lost 11 bases and J 4 bases, leaving 17 bases between the germline ends. Germline V gene sequence: CDR1 SEHNR, CDR2 FQNEAQ (reference sequence). CDR3 protein: CAGTDREVTGELFF. CDR3 coding DNA: TGTGCCGGCACAGACAGGGAGGTCACCGGGGAGCTGTTTTTT.

This clonotype occurred many times. This chain joins TRBV4-2 and TRBJ1-1, with a possible D match to TRBD1 (6 bases). V was cut by 0 bases and J by 4 bases, with 12 bases left in between. The CDR3 contains 15 residues. CDR1 LGHNA and CDR2 YNFKEQ come from the germline V gene. CDR3 sequence (DNA): TGTGCCAGCAGCCAAGATGTAGGGGGTCGCACTGAAGCTTTCTTT. As protein: CASSQDVGGRTEAFF.

This clonotype has ten or more counts. The chain has TRBV14 and TRBJ1-1; D remains ambiguous. This CDR3 contains 14 residues. V lost 3 bases to trimming and J lost 1 base, with 9 bases between them. Germline V lookup: CDR1 SGHDN, CDR2 FVKESK. DNA for the CDR3: TGTGCCAGCAGCCACTCCGGGCCGAACACTGAAGCTTTCTTT. The encoded protein is CASSHSGPNTEAFF.

This clonotype was seen more than once but under ten times. This sequence joins TRBV5-1 and TRBJ2-1; no definite D call. The CDR3 is made up of 12 amino acids. Germline CDR1 and CDR2: SGHRS and YFSETQ. V shed 0 bases and J shed 9 bases, with 7 bases lying between them. The CDR3 region is CASSLGGIEQFF. CDR3 nucleotide sequence: TGCGCCAGCAGCTTGGGAGGAATTGAGCAGTTCTTC.

This clonotype showed up many times. The chain combines TRBV7-2 with TRBJ1-4, with no clear D. The CDR3 sequence is 15 residues long. Trimming shortened V by 1 base and J by 3 bases, and 9 bases separated the two germline ends. Germline V gene sequence: CDR1 SGHTA, CDR2 FQGNSA. CDR3 sequence reads: CASSLGEGPNEKLFF. The CDR3 DNA sequence: TGTGCCAGCAGCTTAGGAGAGGGTCCTAATGAAAAACTGTTTTTT. Full variable domain (rest looked up from reference TRBV7-2 and TRBJ1-4): GAGVSQSPSNKVTEKGKDVELRCDPISGHTALYWYRQSLGQGLEFLIYFQGNSAPDKSGLPSDRFSAERTGGSVSTLTIQRTQQEDSAVYLCASSLGEGPNEKLFFGSGTQLSVL.

V gene TRBV12-3 or TRBV12-4 combines with J gene TRBJ2-6; 9 bases fit TRBD1. Germline trimming cut 6 bases from V and 0 bases from J; bases unmatched to any gene: 9. The CDR3 is 18 residues long. CDR3 sequence: CASSPGQGLGSGANVLTF. Here the CDR3 DNA reads TGTGCCAGCAGCCCGGGACAGGGTCTTGGCTCTGGGGCCAACGTCCTGACTTTC.

This clonotype was counted many times. J is TRBJ2-2 and V is TRBV20-1; 10 bases line up with TRBD2. CDR1 is DFQATT, CDR2 SNEGSKA, per germline (reference sequence). The CDR3 contains 17 residues. Losses at the gene ends were 3 bases for V and 0 bases for J; bases not matched to a gene: 7. DNA of the CDR3: TGCAGTGCTAGGGGGCTAGCGGGAGTCGCGAACACCGGGGAGCTGTTTTTT. Protein sequence: CSARGLAGVANTGELFF.

This clonotype came up a few times. The chain recombines TRBV6-2 or TRBV6-3 with TRBJ2-1; TRBD2 matches at 7 bases. This CDR3 spans 14 amino acids. The germline V gene encodes CDR1 MNHEY and CDR2 SVGEGT. V shed 6 bases, J shed 6 bases, and the junction held 8 bases outside the gene matches. The CDR3 sequence is CASRSGVVGNEQFF. The CDR3 nucleotides read TGTGCCAGCAGAAGCGGGGTAGTGGGCAATGAGCAGTTCTTC.

This clonotype came up a few times. V is TRBV11-2 and J is TRBJ2-5; possibly TRBD2 for D (6 bases). With 1 base removed from V and 3 bases from J, the gap between germline ends came to 36 bases. This CDR3 region has 23 residues. Germline V gene sequence: CDR1 SGHAT, CDR2 FQNNGV. Here the CDR3 reads CASSLVTSYRAEASPNPKETQYF. The DNA for the CDR3 is TGTGCCAGCAGCTTAGTGACTAGTTACCGCGCCGAGGCGTCCCCAAATCCTAAAGAGACCCAGTACTTC.

This clonotype was seen repeatedly, ten times or more. This chain links TRBV7-9 with TRBJ1-2, with unresolved D. This CDR3 region has 15 residues. From germline, CDR1 is SEHNR and CDR2 FQNEAQ (reference sequence). V was trimmed by 5 bases and J by 4 bases, leaving 17 bases between them. CDR3 nucleotide sequence: TGTGCCAGCAGCCATGAATTTAGGAGTCTCTATGGCTACACCTTC. Protein sequence: CASSHEFRSLYGYTF.

V and J are TRBV18 and TRBJ1-5; 8 bases are shared with TRBD1. The ends lost 3 bases at V and 5 bases at J; junction bases unmatched: 12. CDR1 is KGHSH and CDR2 is LQKENI in the germline V gene. There are 17 residues in the CDR3. The DNA of the CDR3 is TGTGCCAGCTCACCCCGGAGACCCGGACAGGGCCATCAGCCCCAGCATTTT. Translation: CASSPRRPGQGHQPQHF. Supplemented by reference TRBV18 and TRBJ1-5, the full variable domain reads NAGVMQNPRHLVRRRGQEARLRCSPMKGHSHVYWYRQLPEEGLKFMVYLQKENIIDESGMPKERFSAEFPKEGPSILRIQQVVRGDSAAYFCASSPRRPGQGHQPQHFGDGTRLSIL.

The sample holds a few counts of this clonotype. The CDR3, as DNA: TGTGCCAGCAGCCACAAAGGCCAGGATTCCTCTGGAAACACCATATATTTT. It yields the protein CASSHKGQDSSGNTIYF. The gene calls are TRBV6-1 and TRBJ1-3; D not certain. This CDR3 spans 17 amino acids. Deletions cut 6 bases from V and 0 bases from J, with 18 bases between. Germline CDR1 is MNHNS and CDR2 is SASEGT.

This clonotype was seen ten or more times. The CDR3 sequence is CASRSSGKQREQYF. The DNA of the CDR3 is TGTGCCAGCAGGTCTAGCGGGAAGCAAAGGGAGCAGTACTTC. V is TRBV6-2 or TRBV6-3 and J is TRBJ2-7; 9 nucleotides align to TRBD2. Germline CDR1 is MNHEY and CDR2 is SVGEGT. The length of the CDR3 is 14 residues. Unmatched junction bases numbered 10, after V lost 6 bases and J lost 7 bases.

This clonotype is a singleton in its sample. This chain joins TRBV12-3 or TRBV12-4 and TRBJ1-2, with D perhaps TRBD1 (5 bases). The CDR3 is made up of 14 amino acids. The ends were cut back, 8 bases at V and 2 bases at J, with 15 bases in the middle. The CDR3 region has the DNA TGTGCCAGCGGCCCTGGGGGGGTAAACTATGGCTACACCTTC. Translating it yields CASGPGGVNYGYTF.

The chain carries TRBV6-2 or TRBV6-3 and TRBJ2-7, with 10 bases aligning to TRBD2. This CDR3 is built from 16 residues. CDR1 is MNHEY and CDR2 is SVGEGT in the germline V gene. The J segment lost 2 bases and the V segment lost 6 bases, leaving 10 bases of the junction unmatched. CDR3 loop: CASSSPGTSGAYEQYF. The CDR3 region has the DNA TGTGCCAGCAGCTCCCCCGGAACTAGCGGGGCCTACGAGCAGTACTTC.

Ten or more counts support this clonotype. The chain combines TRBV3-1 with TRBJ2-5; TRBD2 matches 9 bases. Germline V gene sequence: CDR1 LGHDT, CDR2 YNNKEL (reference sequence). The CDR3 consists of 15 residues. Losses at the gene ends were 0 bases for V and 7 bases for J; bases not matched to a gene: 6. In nucleotides, the CDR3 is TGTGCCAGCAGCCAAGACGGCGGTAGCGGGAGGACCCAGTACTTC. It is translated as CASSQDGGSGRTQYF.

The chain combines TRBV4-1 with TRBJ2-3, with D possibly matching TRBD2 (6 bases). CDR1 and CDR2 (germline): MGHRA, YSYEKL. There are 16 residues in the CDR3. V was shortened by 0 bases and J by 1 base, with 11 bases between the two germline ends. CDR3: CASSQDSGVGTDTQYF. CDR3 sequence (DNA): TGCGCCAGCAGCCAAGATTCGGGGGTTGGCACAGATACGCAGTATTTT.

This clonotype was seen at least ten times. The rearrangement uses TRBV12-3 or TRBV12-4 and TRBJ2-1; 10 nucleotides line up with TRBD2. The CDR3 loop spans 16 amino acids. The V segment lost 5 bases and the J segment 6 bases; nucleotides outside the gene matches: 10. This CDR3 is CASSAQAGGLGNEQFF. For the CDR3, the DNA is TGTGCCAGCAGTGCCCAAGCGGGGGGGCTCGGCAATGAGCAGTTCTTC.

The V call is TRBV7-9, the J call TRBJ2-7, with 13 bases lining up with TRBD2. V trimming: 5 bases; J trimming: 7 bases; junction bases outside the gene matches: 5. There are 14 residues in the CDR3. CDR1 is SEHNR, CDR2 FQNEAQ, per germline (reference sequence). CDR3 amino acids: CASSVLAGGGEQYF. DNA of the CDR3: TGTGCCAGCAGCGTACTAGCGGGAGGGGGAGAGCAGTACTTC. The whole variable domain, remainder taken from reference TRBV7-9 and TRBJ2-7, is DTGVSQNPRHKITKRGQNVTFRCDPISEHNRLYWYRQTLGQGPEFLTYFQNEAQLEKSRLLSDRFSAERPKGSFSTLEIQRTEQGDSAMYLCASSVLAGGGEQYFGPGTRLTVT.

This clonotype came up a few times. The chain carries TRBV19 and TRBJ1-1, with D uncertain. The length of the CDR3 is 13 residues. Trimming shortened V by 7 bases and J by 4 bases, and 13 bases separated the two germline ends. Germline V CDR1 and CDR2: LNHDA, SQIVND (reference sequence). The DNA of the CDR3 is TGTGCCAGTATCCCTCTGACGGGCACTGAAGCTTTCTTT. It translates to CASIPLTGTEAFF.